The rows below give T cell receptor beta chains drawn from one sample of a study of T-cell reconstitution after alpha-beta-depleted transplantation in children. TCRdb recomputed calls from the PCR reads with MiXCR, one row per CDR3 protein. The table lists 200,000 to 250,000 distinct CDR3 sequences, under 13% of them singletons. Here the sequenced sample was PBMCs, taken before TCRalphabeta/CD19-depleted stem cell transplant. These receptors were obtained from a child in the first two years of life with acute myeloid leukemia, due to receive a stem cell transplant. The CDR3 runs from the conserved cysteine through the conserved F or W. Each record gives: CDR3 protein, CDR3 DNA, D gene, V gene, J gene, clone size. The D gene is left open where the match is weak. For some rows the clone size is stated as once, few or many, or as a class when expanded; others skip it.

CASSWVGELFF,TGTGCCAGCTCGTGGGTCGGGGAGCTGTTTTTT,-,TRBV12-3/TRBV12-4,TRBJ2-2,many
CSARIAGGSSYEQYF,TGCAGTGCTAGAATAGCGGGAGGGAGCTCCTACGAGCAGTACTTC,TRBD2,TRBV20-1,TRBJ2-7,many
CASSLRLWPSYNEQFF,TGTGCCAGCAGCCTACGTCTCTGGCCCTCGTACAATGAGCAGTTCTTC,-,TRBV21-1,TRBJ2-1,-
CASSAMEDQPQHF,TGTGCCAGCTCAGCGATGGAGGATCAGCCCCAGCATTTT,-,TRBV18,TRBJ1-5,few
CASSLGTLPLAKNIQYF,TGTGCCAGCAGTTTAGGGACACTACCCCTAGCCAAAAACATTCAGTACTTC,-,TRBV28,TRBJ2-4,many
CSVDSGRGAYNEQFF,TGCAGCGTGGATTCAGGGCGGGGGGCCTACAATGAGCAGTTCTTC,TRBD2,TRBV29-1,TRBJ2-1,few
CSAKYRGRWTEAFF,TGCAGTGCTAAATACAGGGGTCGGTGGACTGAAGCTTTCTTT,TRBD1,TRBV20-1,TRBJ1-1,many
CSALDRVTQETQYF,TGCAGTGCACTCGACAGGGTCACCCAAGAGACCCAGTACTTC,TRBD1,TRBV20-1,TRBJ2-5,many
CASSLDPSLAYEQYF,TGCGCCAGCAGCCTGGACCCGAGCCTAGCCTACGAGCAGTACTTC,-,TRBV5-1,TRBJ2-7,many
CASSGHTTGELFF,TGTGCCAGCAGCGGACATACCACCGGGGAGCTGTTTTTT,-,TRBV11-3,TRBJ2-2,many
CASSQENGRGEAFF,TGTGCCAGCAGCCAAGAAAACGGGCGCGGTGAAGCTTTCTTT,-,TRBV4-2,TRBJ1-1,many
CSARDGKETQYF,TGCAGTGCTAGAGATGGAAAAGAGACCCAGTACTTC,-,TRBV20-1,TRBJ2-5,many
CATSDGDPLDTQYF,TGTGCCACCAGTGACGGGGATCCGCTAGATACGCAGTATTTT,-,TRBV24-1,TRBJ2-3,many
CASSPSHTLDQPQHF,TGTGCCAGCAGCCCCAGTCACACCCTTGATCAGCCCCAGCATTTT,-,TRBV12-3/TRBV12-4,TRBJ1-5,many
CASSSGEGYEQYF,TGTGCCAGCAGCTCGGGGGAGGGTTACGAGCAGTACTTC,TRBD2,TRBV4-2,TRBJ2-7,medium-sized
CAGIPGTSPYEQYF,TGTGCCGGCATTCCCGGGACTAGTCCCTACGAGCAGTACTTC,-,TRBV12-1,TRBJ2-7,-
CASSVAPGQNTGELFF,TGTGCCAGCAGCGTAGCCCCGGGACAGAACACCGGGGAGCTGTTTTTT,-,TRBV9,TRBJ2-2,many
CASSPVRHTYEQYF,TGTGCCAGCTCACCTGTGCGACACACCTACGAGCAGTACTTC,-,TRBV18,TRBJ2-7,few
CASSIATGQGQETQYF,TGTGCCAGTAGTATCGCGACGGGACAGGGGCAAGAGACCCAGTACTTC,TRBD1,TRBV19,TRBJ2-5,-
CASRSQGTWGYTF,TGTGCCAGCAGGTCTCAGGGCACCTGGGGCTACACCTTC,-,TRBV28,TRBJ1-2,many
CASSGPNYPGQGGYNEQFF,TGTGCCAGCAGCGGCCCGAATTATCCGGGACAGGGGGGCTACAATGAGCAGTTCTTC,TRBD1,TRBV7-8,TRBJ2-1,many
CASSLGRRQETQYF,TGTGCCAGCAGCTTGGGGCGTCGACAAGAGACCCAGTACTTC,-,TRBV5-6,TRBJ2-5,many
CASSLLYSQETQYF,TGTGCCAGCAGTCTTTTGTACTCCCAAGAGACCCAGTACTTC,-,TRBV12-3/TRBV12-4,TRBJ2-5,-
CASSLEGRGGTEAFF,TGTGCCAGCAGCTTAGAGGGCAGGGGTGGCACTGAAGCTTTCTTT,-,TRBV7-9,TRBJ1-1,many
CASSRDIYGYTF,TGTGCCAGCAGCAGGGACATATATGGCTACACCTTC,-,TRBV12-3/TRBV12-4,TRBJ1-2,many
CASSLLNGHGYPQHF,TGTGCCAGCAGCTTACTCAACGGACATGGGTATCCCCAGCATTTT,-,TRBV6-2/TRBV6-3,TRBJ1-5,many
CASSNGQGPYGYTF,TGTGCCAGCAGCAACGGACAGGGTCCCTATGGCTACACCTTC,TRBD1,TRBV7-9,TRBJ1-2,many
CASSQLAGVYNTQYF,TGTGCCAGCAGCCAACTAGCGGGGGTCTATAATACGCAGTATTTT,TRBD2,TRBV6-2/TRBV6-3,TRBJ2-3,many
CASSFRESYEQYF,TGCGCCAGCAGCTTCAGGGAATCCTACGAGCAGTACTTC,-,TRBV5-1,TRBJ2-7,many
CATGLRGYEQYF,TGTGCCACCGGACTTCGCGGGTACGAGCAGTACTTC,-,TRBV5-4,TRBJ2-7,-
CASSSVRSGGGYEQYF,TGTGCCAGCAGCTCCGTCCGCAGCGGAGGGGGGTACGAGCAGTACTTC,-,TRBV7-2,TRBJ2-7,-
CSVEFLGGAGDTQYF,TGCAGCGTTGAATTCCTTGGGGGGGCCGGTGATACGCAGTATTTT,-,TRBV29-1,TRBJ2-3,many
CSARAGVGDTQYF,TGCAGTGCTAGAGCGGGAGTTGGTGATACGCAGTATTTT,-,TRBV20-1,TRBJ2-3,many
CATRDSTMWDRDTEAFF,TGTGCCACCAGGGACTCTACTATGTGGGACAGGGACACTGAAGCTTTCTTT,TRBD1,TRBV15,TRBJ1-1,many
CASRKGSGTQSSYNEQFF,TGTGCCAGCAGGAAGGGTAGCGGAACACAGAGCTCCTACAATGAGCAGTTCTTC,-,TRBV11-2,TRBJ2-1,many
CASSQERLAGEETQYF,TGCGCCAGCAGCCAAGAAAGACTAGCGGGAGAGGAGACCCAGTACTTC,TRBD2,TRBV4-1,TRBJ2-5,many
CSARGGDYGLEQYF,TGCAGTGCCAGAGGAGGGGACTATGGCCTCGAGCAGTACTTC,TRBD2,TRBV20-1,TRBJ2-7,many
CASRAGGTPDEQYF,TGTGCCAGTAGGGCGGGAGGCACCCCTGACGAGCAGTACTTC,TRBD2,TRBV6-1,TRBJ2-7,few
CASSLLMTGMSPLHF,TGTGCCAGCAGTTTACTTATGACTGGGATGTCACCCCTCCACTTT,-,TRBV28,TRBJ1-6,many
CASSLGSGDTEAFF,TGCGCCAGCAGCCTGGGGTCGGGTGACACTGAAGCTTTCTTT,-,TRBV5-1,TRBJ1-1,once
CASSEAVGGENTGELFF,TGTGCCAGCAGTGAAGCGGTAGGGGGAGAGAACACCGGGGAGCTGTTTTTT,-,TRBV2,TRBJ2-2,-
CASSIEGRFVGANEKLFF,TGTGCCAGCAGCATAGAAGGGAGGTTCGTCGGAGCTAATGAAAAACTGTTTTTT,-,TRBV11-2,TRBJ1-4,many
CASSLSQGRNTEAFF,TGTGCCAGCAGCTTGTCCCAGGGGAGGAACACTGAAGCTTTCTTT,-,TRBV5-6,TRBJ1-1,many
CASSPRGRGPNQPQHF,TGTGCCAGCTCCCCCCGAGGCAGGGGGCCCAATCAGCCCCAGCATTTT,TRBD1,TRBV12-3/TRBV12-4,TRBJ1-5,many
CASSIGGAGGEQFF,TGTGCCAGTAGTATTGGAGGGGCTGGGGGTGAGCAGTTCTTC,-,TRBV19,TRBJ2-1,many
CASRSQGPGELFF,TGTGCCAGCAGATCACAGGGGCCCGGGGAGCTGTTTTTT,TRBD1,TRBV12-3/TRBV12-4,TRBJ2-2,many
CARCLRGHGGSSSYNEQFF,TGTGCCCGCTGTTTACGGGGACACGGGGGCTCGAGCTCCTACAATGAGCAGTTCTTC,-,TRBV12-3/TRBV12-4,TRBJ2-1,-
CASSFSGWNQPQHF,TGTGCCAGCAGTTTCTCAGGGTGGAATCAGCCCCAGCATTTT,-,TRBV12-3/TRBV12-4,TRBJ1-5,many
CASSSGQGGYNSPLHF,TGTGCCAGCAGCTCGGGACAGGGGGGCTATAATTCACCCCTCCACTTT,TRBD1,TRBV11-2,TRBJ1-6,many
CASSQVRGRDTDTQYF,TGCGCCAGCAGCCAAGTCCGCGGGAGAGACACAGATACGCAGTATTTT,TRBD2,TRBV4-1,TRBJ2-3,-
CASSVGVTDTQYF,TGCGCCAGCAGCGTGGGGGTCACAGATACGCAGTATTTT,-,TRBV5-1,TRBJ2-3,many
CASSLVSGGRTQYF,TGTGCCAGCAGCTTAGTATCCGGAGGACGGACGCAGTATTTT,-,TRBV11-2,TRBJ2-3,many
CASSTNLGTEAFF,TGTGCCAGCAGTACGAATCTGGGGACTGAAGCTTTCTTT,-,TRBV2,TRBJ1-1,many
CASSFGGPGTSGRHEQFF,TGTGCCAGCAGTTTTGGAGGGCCTGGGACTAGCGGGAGGCATGAGCAGTTCTTC,TRBD2,TRBV6-5,TRBJ2-1,many
CASSDGMGNNRGPYEQYF,TGTGCCAGCAGTGACGGCATGGGAAACAACAGGGGCCCCTACGAGCAGTACTTC,TRBD1,TRBV25-1,TRBJ2-7,few